This TCR beta chain was retrieved from a study of blood T cell repertoires in COVID-19. Study overall: COVID-19 samples collected from the United States, Italy and Spain covered acute and convalescent phases. Nucleic acid was either cDNA or gDNA, and it came from T cells, B-cell-depleted T cells, or PBMCs.

This clone was counted a few times. Authors' processing steps: For nucleated cells, counts were estimated from reference gene primer amplification. Some clones are missing from TCRdb's copy, which holds only in-frame ones; the method was immunoSEQ multiplex PCR. V, J and clone size reflect that table, while D and trimming were determined from the DNA. The table lists a few hundred thousand clones, roughly 83% of them singletons. This receptor was taken from a man between 60 and 75 years old who had recovered from COVID-19. Sample: peripheral blood.

This CDR3 is CASSVGDRAGEQYF. Here the CDR3 DNA reads TGTGCCAGCAGCGTTGGGGACAGGGCGGGGGAGCAGTACTTC. This chain links TRBV9 with TRBJ2-7, with 9 bases matching TRBD1. The V gene's germline CDR1 is SGDLS and CDR2 YYNGEE. The CDR3 has 14 residues. With 2 bases clipped from V and 7 bases from J, the junction kept 7 bases outside the gene matches.